These 8 T cell receptor beta chains share one sample of origin, sequenced in a study of OX40 agonist ivuxolimab in advanced cancers. TCRdb's table, derived via immunoSEQ multiplex PCR, lists solely in-frame clones and lacks some. Of approximately 49,000 clones in the sample, 80% to 85% were seen once. Here the sequenced sample was CD4+ or CD8+ T cells sorted from blood, taken in a trial of the OX40 agonist ivuxolimab. The receptors originated from an adult with an advanced solid tumor such as melanoma, head and neck, liver or kidney cancer.

This clone has just a few counts. The chain carries TRBV28 and TRBJ1-4; D not certain. Germline CDR1 and CDR2: MDHEN and SYDVKM. The CDR3 runs 12 residues. V lost 6 bases to trimming and J lost 10 bases, with 12 bases between them. CDR3 DNA sequence: TGTGCCAGCAGCCCCCCGCGAGGAAAACTGTTTTTT. It specifies CASSPPRGKLFF.

This clone was counted once. The V gene is TRBV5-6, the J gene TRBJ2-1; 9 bases agree with TRBD1. V lost 0 bases to trimming and J lost 4 bases; unmatched junction nucleotides: 2. The CDR3 totals 15 residues. The germline V gene has CDR1 SGHDT and CDR2 YYEEEE. This CDR3 reads CASSLAGQGYNEQFF. The CDR3 coding sequence is TGTGCCAGCAGCTTGGCGGGACAGGGATACAATGAGCAGTTCTTC.

This chain joins TRBV27 and TRBJ2-1; TRBD1 aligns across 8 bases. Per germline, CDR1 MNHEY and CDR2 SMNVEV (reference sequence). Trimming removed 4 bases from V and 8 bases from J; junction bases left unmatched: 7. This CDR3 is built from 14 residues. For the CDR3, the DNA is TGTGCCAGCAGTTACAGGGGGTTTCTGGATGAGCAGTTCTTC. Protein sequence: CASSYRGFLDEQFF.

V is TRBV11-2 and J is TRBJ1-2; D not resolved. The CDR3 totals 14 residues. CDR1 and CDR2 (germline): SGHAT, FQNNGV. The V and J ends lost 3 bases and 0 bases respectively, with 8 bases between them. CDR3 protein: CASSLLEANYGYTF. Written as DNA, the CDR3 is TGTGCCAGCAGCTTGTTAGAAGCTAACTATGGCTACACCTTC.

This rearrangement joins TRBV9 to TRBJ2-5; the D is unclear. Germline lookup yields CDR1 SGDLS and CDR2 YYNGEE. The germline V and J ends were trimmed by 3 bases and 4 bases, with 16 bases remaining between them. This CDR3 contains 15 residues. The CDR3 loop is CASSEGSGLLETQYF. The CDR3 DNA follows: TGTGCCAGCAGCGAGGGATCGGGTTTACTAGAGACCCAGTACTTC.

V usage is TRBV6-5 and J usage is TRBJ2-7, with 9 bases lining up with TRBD1. The CDR3 runs 14 residues. Germline V CDR1 and CDR2: MNHEY, SVGAGI. The CDR3, as DNA: TGTGCTTCAAGGGAGTGGACAGGGGACTACGAGCAGTACTTC. Translating it yields CASREWTGDYEQYF.

This chain connects TRBV29-1 to TRBJ2-1; 9 positions agree with TRBD1. The CDR3 consists of 14 residues. With 8 bases clipped from V and 9 bases from J, the junction kept 14 bases outside the gene matches. CDR1 SQVTM and CDR2 ANQGSEA come from the germline V gene. DNA of the CDR3: TGCAGCTCCAGGGGGGACAGGGCCCCAGGTGAGCAGTTCTTC. Its translation is CSSRGDRAPGEQFF.

This chain joins TRBV19 and TRBJ1-2; 11 bases align to TRBD1. There are 14 residues in the CDR3. The germline gives CDR1 LNHDA, CDR2 SQIVND (reference sequence). The junction had 3 bases not matched to a gene; V was cut back by 5 bases and J by 4 bases. CDR3 sequence reads: CASSWTGGGYGYTF. The CDR3 nucleotides read TGTGCCAGTAGTTGGACAGGGGGCGGCTATGGCTACACCTTC. Drawing the rest from reference TRBV19 and TRBJ1-2, the complete variable domain is DGGITQSPKYLFRKEGQNVTLSCEQNLNHDAMYWYRQDPGQGLRLIYYSQIVNDFQKGDIAEGYSVSREKKESFPLTVTSAQKNPTAFYLCASSWTGGGYGYTFGSGTRLTVV.